This T cell receptor beta chain comes out of a study of OX40 agonist ivuxolimab in advanced cancers. Turning to the study itself: Dose-escalation subjects each had hepatocellular carcinoma, melanoma, renal cell or head and neck cancer.

Produced via immunoSEQ multiplex PCR; TCRdb's table is partial and in-frame only. The sample has around 54,000 clones; around 93% are singletons. Germline V lookup: CDR1 SEHNR, CDR2 FQNEAQ (reference sequence). The ends were cut back, 2 bases at V and 7 bases at J, with 8 bases in the middle. The CDR3 has 12 residues. This receptor was taken from an adult with an advanced solid tumor such as melanoma, head and neck, liver or kidney cancer. The chain recombines TRBV7-9 with TRBJ1-1; possibly TRBD1 for D (6 bases). This material consisted of CD4+ or CD8+ T cells sorted from blood, taken in a trial of the OX40 agonist ivuxolimab. The CDR3 reads CASSLRTVEAFF. The CDR3 DNA reads TGTGCCAGCAGCTTAAGGACAGTTGAAGCTTTCTTT. The variable domain in full, completed from reference TRBV7-9 and TRBJ1-1, reads DTGVSQNPRHKITKRGQNVTFRCDPISEHNRLYWYRQTLGQGPEFLTYFQNEAQLEKSRLLSDRFSAERPKGSFSTLEIQRTEQGDSAMYLCASSLRTVEAFFGQGTRLTVV.